Below, 2 T cell receptor beta chains from the same sample are listed, as sequenced in a study of radiotherapy plus CTLA-4 blockade in lung cancer. TCRdb's copy holds only in-frame clones and misses some; the assay was immunoSEQ multiplex PCR. The sample holds around 30,000 clones, around 70% seen once. This material consisted of peripheral blood, taken from a patient treated with radiotherapy plus ipilimumab. The origin of the receptors is a human donor with non-small cell lung cancer who had stable disease on radiotherapy plus ipilimumab.

Only a few counts were recorded for this clone. V gene TRBV11-3 combines with J gene TRBJ2-5, with 7 bases matching TRBD2. J gave up 4 bases and V 6 bases, and 11 bases lay outside the gene matches. Germline V gene lookup returns CDR1 SGHNT and CDR2 YENEEA. This CDR3 has 15 residues. CDR3 sequence: CASSRSGVIGETQYF. The CDR3, as DNA: TGTGCCAGCAGTCGCAGCGGGGTTATAGGAGAGACCCAGTACTTC.

This rearrangement joins TRBV28 to TRBJ1-5; 7 nucleotides line up with TRBD1. Germline values: CDR1 MDHEN, CDR2 SYDVKM. Trimming removed 5 bases from V and 9 bases from J; junction bases left unmatched: 7. The CDR3 sequence is 13 residues long. In nucleotides, the CDR3 is TGTGCCAGCAGTCTCGACAGGGTTGGGCCCCAGCATTTT. Its translation: CASSLDRVGPQHF. Using reference TRBV28 and TRBJ1-5 for the parts outside the CDR3, the full variable domain is DVKVTQSSRYLVKRTGEKVFLECVQDMDHENMFWYRQDPGLGLRLIYFSYDVKMKEKGDIPEGYSVSREKKERFSLILESASTNQTSMYLCASSLDRVGPQHFGDGTRLSIL.